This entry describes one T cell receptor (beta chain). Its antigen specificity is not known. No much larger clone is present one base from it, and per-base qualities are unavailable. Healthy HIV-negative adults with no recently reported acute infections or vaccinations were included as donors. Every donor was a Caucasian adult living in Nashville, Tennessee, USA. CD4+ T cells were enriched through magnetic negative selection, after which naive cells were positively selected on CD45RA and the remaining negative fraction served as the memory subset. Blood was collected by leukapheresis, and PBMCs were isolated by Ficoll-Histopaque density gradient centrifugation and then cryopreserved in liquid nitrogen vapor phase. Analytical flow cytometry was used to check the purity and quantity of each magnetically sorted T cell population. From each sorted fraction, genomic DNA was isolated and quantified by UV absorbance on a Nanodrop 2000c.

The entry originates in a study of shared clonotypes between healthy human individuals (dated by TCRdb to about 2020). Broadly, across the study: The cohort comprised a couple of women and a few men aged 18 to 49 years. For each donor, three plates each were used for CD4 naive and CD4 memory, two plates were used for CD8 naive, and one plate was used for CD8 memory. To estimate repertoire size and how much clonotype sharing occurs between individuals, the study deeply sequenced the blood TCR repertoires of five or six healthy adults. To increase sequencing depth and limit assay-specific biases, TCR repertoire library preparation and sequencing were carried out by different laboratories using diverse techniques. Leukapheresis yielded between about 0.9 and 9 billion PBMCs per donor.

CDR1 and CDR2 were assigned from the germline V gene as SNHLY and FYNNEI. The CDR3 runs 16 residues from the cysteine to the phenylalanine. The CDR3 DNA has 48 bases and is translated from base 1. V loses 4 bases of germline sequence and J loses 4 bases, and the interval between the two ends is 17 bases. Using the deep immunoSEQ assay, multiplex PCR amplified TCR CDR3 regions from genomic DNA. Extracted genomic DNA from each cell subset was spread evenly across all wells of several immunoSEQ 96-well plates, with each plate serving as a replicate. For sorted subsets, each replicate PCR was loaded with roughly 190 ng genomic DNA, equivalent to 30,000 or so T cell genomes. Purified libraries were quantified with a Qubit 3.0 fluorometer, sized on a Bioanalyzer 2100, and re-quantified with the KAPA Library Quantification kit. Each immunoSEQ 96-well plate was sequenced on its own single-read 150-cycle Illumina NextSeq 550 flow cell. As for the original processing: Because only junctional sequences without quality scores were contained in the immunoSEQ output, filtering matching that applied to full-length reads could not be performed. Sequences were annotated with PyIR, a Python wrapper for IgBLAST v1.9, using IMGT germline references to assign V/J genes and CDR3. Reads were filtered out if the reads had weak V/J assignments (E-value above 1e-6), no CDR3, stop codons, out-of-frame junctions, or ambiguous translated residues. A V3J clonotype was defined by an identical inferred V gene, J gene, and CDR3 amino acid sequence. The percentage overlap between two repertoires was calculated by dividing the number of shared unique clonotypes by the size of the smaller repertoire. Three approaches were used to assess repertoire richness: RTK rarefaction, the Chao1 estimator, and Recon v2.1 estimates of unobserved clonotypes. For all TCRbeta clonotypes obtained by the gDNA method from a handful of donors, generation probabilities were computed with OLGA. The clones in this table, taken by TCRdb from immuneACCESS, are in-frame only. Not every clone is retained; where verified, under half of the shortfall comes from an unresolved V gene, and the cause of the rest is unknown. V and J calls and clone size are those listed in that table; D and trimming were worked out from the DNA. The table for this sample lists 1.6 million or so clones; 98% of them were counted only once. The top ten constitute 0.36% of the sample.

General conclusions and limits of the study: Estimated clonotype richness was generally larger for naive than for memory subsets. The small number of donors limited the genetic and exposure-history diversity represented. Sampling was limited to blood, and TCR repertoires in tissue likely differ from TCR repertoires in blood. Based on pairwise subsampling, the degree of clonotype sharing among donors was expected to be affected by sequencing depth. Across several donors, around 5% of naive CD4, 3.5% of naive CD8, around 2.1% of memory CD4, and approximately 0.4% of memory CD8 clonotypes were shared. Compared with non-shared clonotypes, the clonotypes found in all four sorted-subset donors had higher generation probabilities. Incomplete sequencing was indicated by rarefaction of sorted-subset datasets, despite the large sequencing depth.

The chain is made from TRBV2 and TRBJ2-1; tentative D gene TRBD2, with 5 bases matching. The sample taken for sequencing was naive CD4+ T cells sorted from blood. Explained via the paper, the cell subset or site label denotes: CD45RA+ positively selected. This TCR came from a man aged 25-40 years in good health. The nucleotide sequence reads TGTGCCAGCAGTGGGGCACTAGTCGGGCCTTACAATGAGCAGTTCTTC. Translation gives CASSGALVGPYNEQFF.